The 18 T cell receptor beta chains reported below all come from one sample, sequenced in a study of identical twins. Using its own MiXCR run on the 5' RACE reads, TCRdb lists one record per CDR3 protein. Here the sample spans 1.5 million to 2 million distinct CDR3 sequences, about 31% being singletons. Sequenced input: cord blood. The receptors stem from a newborn girl in good health.

The chain is built from TRBV27 and TRBJ2-7; D may match TRBD1 or TRBD2 (5 bases each). CDR3 length: 16 amino acids. Per the germline V gene, CDR1 is MNHEY and CDR2 is SMNVEV (reference sequence). Deletions cut 2 bases from V and 3 bases from J, with 17 bases between. CDR3 amino acids: CASSLTAKGRDYEQYF. The CDR3 DNA follows: TGTGCCAGCAGTTTAACGGCCAAGGGGAGAGACTACGAGCAGTACTTC.

This clonotype has ten or more counts. The chain couples TRBV12-3 or TRBV12-4 to TRBJ2-7; D uncertain. The CDR3 contains 14 residues. Trimming pared 1 base from V and 2 bases from J, leaving 9 bases between. The CDR3 spells CASSLGTEPYEQYF. CDR3 DNA: TGTGCCAGCAGTTTAGGCACAGAACCCTACGAGCAGTACTTC.

CDR3 DNA: TGTGCCAGCAGTTTAAGGAGGGTGCTAGCGGGGGCCCAGCAGTTCTTC. Protein sequence: CASSLRRVLAGAQQFF. V gene TRBV12-3 or TRBV12-4 combines with J gene TRBJ2-1, with 10 bases aligning to TRBD2. This CDR3 has 16 amino acids. Unmatched junction bases numbered 12, after V lost 2 bases and J lost 11 bases.

V usage is TRBV6-5 and J usage is TRBJ2-3; D may be TRBD2 (6 bases). This CDR3 has 15 residues. CDR1 and CDR2 from the germline V gene are MNHEY and SVGAGI. Trimming removed 2 bases from V and 4 bases from J, with 13 bases in between. CDR3 sequence reads: CASSYSAGYPDTQYF. As DNA, the CDR3 is TGTGCCAGCAGTTACAGTGCGGGATATCCAGATACGCAGTATTTT.

In this sample, this clonotype turned up many times. CDR3 nucleotides: TGCGCCAGCAGCCAAGGGACAGGGGACAATGAGCAGTTCTTC. Its protein is CASSQGTGDNEQFF. V and J are TRBV4-1 and TRBJ2-1; 9 positions agree with TRBD1. Trimming took 1 base from V and 5 from J; bases not matched to a gene: 0. CDR1 MGHRA and CDR2 YSYEKL come from the germline V gene. CDR3 length equals 14 residues.

This clonotype occurred many times. This chain links TRBV7-2 with TRBJ2-1, with a weak D call TRBD2 (6 bases). V was cut by 4 bases and J by 13 bases, with 17 bases left in between. This CDR3 contains 13 residues. Germline CDR1 is SGHTA and CDR2 is FQGNSA. The DNA of the CDR3 is TGTGCCAGCAGCTCCCAGTGGACTAATTCTCAGTTCTTC. Translating gives CASSSQWTNSQFF. The whole variable domain, filled in from reference TRBV7-2 and TRBJ2-1, reads GAGVSQSPSNKVTEKGKDVELRCDPISGHTALYWYRQSLGQGLEFLIYFQGNSAPDKSGLPSDRFSAERTGGSVSTLTIQRTQQEDSAVYLCASSSQWTNSQFFGPGTRLTVL.

There are many counts of this clonotype. This chain connects TRBV4-2 to TRBJ2-3; D remains ambiguous. CDR1 and CDR2 (germline): LGHNA, YNFKEQ. V lost 4 bases and J lost 5, with 10 bases in between. This CDR3 has 13 residues. In DNA, the CDR3 is TGTGCCAGCAGCCGTCAGAGGATAGATACGCAGTATTTT. Translated: CASSRQRIDTQYF.

The chain employs TRBV3-1 and TRBJ2-1; 7 bases are a match to TRBD2. The CDR3 is made up of 16 amino acids. V shed 0 bases, J shed 4 bases, and the junction held 6 bases outside the gene matches. The germline V gene has CDR1 LGHDT and CDR2 YNNKEL (reference sequence). CDR3 DNA sequence: TGTGCCAGCAGCCAAGAGGGCGGGAGCGCGTACAATGAGCAGTTCTTC. Translated: CASSQEGGSAYNEQFF.

As regards this clonotype: Germline and junction disagree at one end, which may indicate a read error. The chain is built from TRBV4-2 and TRBJ2-3; 9 positions match TRBD1. CDR1 is LGHNA and CDR2 is YNFKEQ in the germline V gene. This CDR3 is 15 amino acids long. CDR3 nucleotide sequence: TGTGCCAGCAGTCAAGGACAGGGGTTAACAGGTACGCAGTATTTT. The encoded protein is CASSQGQGLTGTQYF.

The J gene is TRBJ2-1, the V gene TRBV28, with 14 bases identical to TRBD2. The V segment lost 5 bases and the J segment 2 bases; nucleotides outside the gene matches: 5. The CDR3 is 17 residues long. Per germline, CDR1 MDHEN and CDR2 SYDVKM. CDR3 region: CASSKGLAGVAYNEQFF. For the CDR3, the DNA is TGTGCCAGCAGTAAGGGACTAGCGGGAGTTGCCTACAATGAGCAGTTCTTC.

This chain links TRBV6-6 with TRBJ2-3, with TRBD1 identical over 8 bases. The CDR3 is 17 amino acids. Germline CDR1 and CDR2: MNHNY and SVGAGI (reference sequence). V shed 6 bases, J shed 2 bases, and the junction held 13 bases outside the gene matches. The chain's CDR3 is CASRKYTGGTPTDTQYF. In DNA form, the CDR3 reads TGTGCCAGCAGGAAATATACAGGGGGAACACCCACAGATACGCAGTATTTT.

The chain uses TRBV29-1 and TRBJ1-1; 7 nucleotides agree with TRBD1. CDR1 and CDR2 (germline): SQVTM, ANQGSEA. This CDR3 is built from 12 residues. V trimming: 7 bases; J trimming: 6 bases; junction bases outside the gene matches: 8. CDR3 nucleotide sequence: TGCAGCGCTTCTCAGGGGGGGCCTGAAGCTTTCTTT. It yields the protein CSASQGGPEAFF. Filled out from reference TRBV29-1 and TRBJ1-1, the complete variable domain reads SAVISQKPSRDICQRGTSLTIQCQVDSQVTMMFWYRQQPGQSLTLIATANQGSEATYESGFVIDKFPISRPNLTFSTLTVSNMSPEDSSIYLCSASQGGPEAFFGQGTRLTVV.

This sequence joins TRBV12-3 or TRBV12-4 and TRBJ1-3; D remains unclear. The CDR3 runs 14 residues. V was cut by 7 bases and J by 0 bases, with 10 bases left in between. The CDR3 is CASTLAVSGNTIYF. CDR3 in DNA: TGTGCCAGCACCTTAGCTGTCTCTGGAAACACCATATATTTT.

This clonotype was observed a few times. V and J are TRBV25-1 and TRBJ2-5; D not certain. Germline V gene sequence: CDR1 MGHDK, CDR2 SYGVNS. The CDR3 has 10 amino acids. V shed 11 bases and J shed 11 bases, with 15 bases lying between them. The CDR3 protein is CASAGLGQYF. CDR3 coding DNA: TGTGCCTCAGCTGGTTTGGGGCAGTACTTC. Full variable domain (outside the CDR3, taken from reference TRBV25-1 and TRBJ2-5): EADIYQTPRYLVIGTGKKITLECSQTMGHDKMYWYQQDPGMELHLIHYSYGVNSTEKGDLSSESTVSRIRTEHFPLTLESARPSHTSQYLCASAGLGQYFGPGTRLLVL.

The chain links TRBV5-6 to TRBJ2-7, with D tentatively TRBD1 (5 bases). Trimming pared 7 bases from V and 3 bases from J, leaving 14 bases between. CDR1 SGHDT and CDR2 YYEEEE come from the germline V gene. The CDR3 spans 13 residues. This CDR3 reads CASEQWGYYEQYF. CDR3 DNA: TGTGCCAGCGAACAATGGGGCTACTACGAGCAGTACTTC.

This clonotype was counted only a few times. V usage is TRBV20-1 and J usage is TRBJ1-4, with 8 bases matching TRBD1. Germline V gene data show CDR1 as DFQATT and CDR2 as SNEGSKA (reference sequence). V lost 0 bases and J lost 8; bases outside the gene matches: 8. This CDR3 region has 15 residues. The CDR3 here is CSARDTGDRGEKLFF. In DNA form, the CDR3 reads TGCAGTGCTAGAGATACAGGCGACAGGGGCGAAAAACTGTTTTTT.

To note about this clonotype: A read error may explain this, as a much larger clone is one base away. The rearrangement links TRBV12-3 or TRBV12-4 to TRBJ2-4; 11 bases are shared with TRBD2. Unmatched junction bases numbered 6, after V lost 5 bases and J lost 0 bases. CDR3 length: 17 amino acids. In nucleotides, the CDR3 is TGTGCCAGCAGTCTCGCTGGACTAGCGGGAGCCAAAAACATTCAGTACTTC. Amino acid sequence: CASSLAGLAGAKNIQYF.

This clonotype was seen a few times. The chain joins TRBV28 to TRBJ2-7; D is possibly TRBD1 (6 bases). Germline CDR1 reads MDHEN; CDR2 reads SYDVKM. The CDR3 spans 16 residues. V shed 9 bases and J shed 5 bases, with 26 bases lying between them. The DNA of the CDR3 is TGTGCCAGTCTTCCAACAGGGAAATGGGCTACTAACGAGCAGTACTTC. Encoded protein: CASLPTGKWATNEQYF.